What follows is one T cell receptor (beta chain) and its context. The target antigen is unknown. The V and J ends lost 2 bases and 1 base, in that order; junction bases with no gene match: 6. The CDR3 extends over 16 amino acids. Germline V gives CDR1 SGHNT, CDR2 YYREEE (reference sequence). Clones were sequenced by immunoSEQ multiplex PCR, and TCRdb holds only the in-frame ones, with some missing. The sample carries roughly 140,000 clones, about 86% recorded once. This sample stems from a study of T cell responses to AZD1222 COVID-19 vaccine. Study-wide results and caveats: AZD1222 recipients seropositive at baseline numbered only 5 or 6. Without day 14 samples, only post-peak T cell repertoires were studied. Spike-specific TCR breadth rose after two AZD1222 doses, and depth rose as well.

This sequence joins TRBV5-4 and TRBJ2-1, with 7 bases that match TRBD2. The TCR was taken from an adult in good health. Sequencing used peripheral blood, obtained on day 0 of AZD1222 vaccination. CDR3 in DNA: TGTGCCAGCAGCTTACTCAGCGGGGAGTCCTACAATGAGCAGTTCTTC. Protein: CASSLLSGESYNEQFF.